The entry that follows covers one T cell receptor beta chain sequence. Its target is not known. The sample's time point: week 5, during vaccination. In the vaccine, a single dose held 300 ug of the mutant IDH1 20-mer peptide, along with topical imiquimod. New astrocytomas of WHO grade 3 or 4 that were IDH1-mutant and ATRX-lost were found in the donors. This CDR3 is built from 14 residues. V lost 6 bases, J lost 3 bases, and 7 bases stayed unmatched. From germline, CDR1 is MDHEN and CDR2 SYDVKM. This sample is drawn from a study of a mutant IDH1 vaccine in newly diagnosed glioma. Across the study: Patients came in for eight vaccinations, in weeks 1, 3, 5, 7, 11, 15, 19 and 23. Most patients had received both radiotherapy and temozolomide, the prior options being radiotherapy, temozolomide, or both. General observations from the study: With respect to changes in top peripheral T cell clonotypes, pseudoprogression seemed unrelated.

The table came from immunoSEQ multiplex PCR; TCRdb's copy has only in-frame clones and leaves some out. The sample holds nearly 35,000 clones; just under 85% are singletons and the top ten take about a quarter. The TCR originated in a man younger than 40 with glioma. The specimen comprised PBMCs, sampled from a glioma patient whose treatment included an IDH1 peptide vaccine. The chain recombines TRBV28 with TRBJ2-7, with 8 bases fitting TRBD2. CDR3 protein: CASSLSGDGYEQYF. CDR3 DNA sequence: TGTGCCAGCAGCCTTAGCGGGGACGGCTACGAGCAGTACTTC.